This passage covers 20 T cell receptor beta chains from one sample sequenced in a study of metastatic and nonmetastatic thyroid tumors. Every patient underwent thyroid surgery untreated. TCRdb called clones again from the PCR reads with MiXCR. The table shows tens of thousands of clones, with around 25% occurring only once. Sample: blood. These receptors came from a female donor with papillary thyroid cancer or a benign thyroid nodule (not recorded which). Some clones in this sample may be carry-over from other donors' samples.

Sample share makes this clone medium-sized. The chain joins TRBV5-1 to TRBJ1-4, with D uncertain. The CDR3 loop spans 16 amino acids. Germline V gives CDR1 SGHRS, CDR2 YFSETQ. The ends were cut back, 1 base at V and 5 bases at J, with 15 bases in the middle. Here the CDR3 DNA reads TGCGCCAGCAGCTTGAGTGAAGGTGGAAGGAATGAAAAACTGTTTTTT. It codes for CASSLSEGGRNEKLFF. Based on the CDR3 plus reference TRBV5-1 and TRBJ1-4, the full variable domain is KAGVTQTPRYLIKTRGQQVTLSCSPISGHRSVSWYQQTPGQGLQFLFEYFSETQRNKGNFPGRFSGRQFSNSRSEMNVSTLELGDSALYLCASSLSEGGRNEKLFFGSGTQLSVL.

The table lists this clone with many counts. This chain's CDR3 is CASSFGGKLDGYTF. The CDR3 bases are TGTGCCAGCAGCTTTGGGGGGAAATTAGATGGCTACACCTTC. This chain joins TRBV5-4 and TRBJ1-2, with D perhaps matching TRBD1 (5 bases). V was pared by 2 bases and J by 6 bases, with 14 bases between. The CDR3 totals 14 residues. From germline, CDR1 is SGHNT and CDR2 YYREEE (reference sequence).

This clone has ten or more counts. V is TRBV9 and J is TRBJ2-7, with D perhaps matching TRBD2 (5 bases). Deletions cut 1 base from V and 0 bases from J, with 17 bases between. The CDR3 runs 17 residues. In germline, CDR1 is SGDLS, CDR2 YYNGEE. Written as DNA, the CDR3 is TGTGCCAGCAGCGTACAAGCAGGACTGCCGAACTCCTACGAGCAGTACTTC. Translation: CASSVQAGLPNSYEQYF. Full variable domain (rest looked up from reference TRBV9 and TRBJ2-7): DSGVTQTPKHLITATGQRVTLRCSPRSGDLSVYWYQQSLDQGLQFLIQYYNGEERAKGNILERFSAQQFPDLHSELNLSSLELGDSALYFCASSVQAGLPNSYEQYFGPGTRLTVT.

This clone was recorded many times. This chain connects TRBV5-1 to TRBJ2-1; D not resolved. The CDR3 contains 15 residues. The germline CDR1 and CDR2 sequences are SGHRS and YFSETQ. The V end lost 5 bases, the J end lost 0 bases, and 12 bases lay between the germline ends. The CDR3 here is CASSGALSSYNEQFF. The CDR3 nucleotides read TGCGCCAGCAGTGGAGCCTTAAGCTCCTACAATGAGCAGTTCTTC. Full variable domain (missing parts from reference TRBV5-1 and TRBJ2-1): KAGVTQTPRYLIKTRGQQVTLSCSPISGHRSVSWYQQTPGQGLQFLFEYFSETQRNKGNFPGRFSGRQFSNSRSEMNVSTLELGDSALYLCASSGALSSYNEQFFGPGTRLTVL.

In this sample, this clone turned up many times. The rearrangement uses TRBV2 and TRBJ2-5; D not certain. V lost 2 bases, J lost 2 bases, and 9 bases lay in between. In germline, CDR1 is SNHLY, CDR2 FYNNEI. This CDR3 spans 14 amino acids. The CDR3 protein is CASSELVEQETQYF. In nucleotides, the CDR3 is TGTGCCAGCAGTGAACTCGTTGAACAAGAGACCCAGTACTTC.

CDR3 nucleotide sequence: TGCAGTGTGCTGCGAAGGGGTGATTCACCCCTCCACTTT. Amino acid sequence: CSVLRRGDSPLHF. This sequence joins TRBV20-1 and TRBJ1-6, with a weak D call TRBD1 (5 bases). The CDR3 runs 13 residues. Trimming pared 7 bases from V and 8 bases from J, leaving 15 bases between. The V gene's germline CDR1 is DFQATT and CDR2 SNEGSKA (reference sequence).

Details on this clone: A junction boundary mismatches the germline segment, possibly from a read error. The CDR3 DNA sequence: TGTGCCACCAGTGAGGGCACTACTATGAGCGGGGAGCTGTTGTTT. This sequence encodes CATSEGTTMSGELLF. The chain uses TRBV24-1 and TRBJ2-2, with TRBD2 identical over 7 bases. This CDR3 is 15 amino acids long. Looked up from germline, CDR1 is KGHDR and CDR2 is SFDVKD.

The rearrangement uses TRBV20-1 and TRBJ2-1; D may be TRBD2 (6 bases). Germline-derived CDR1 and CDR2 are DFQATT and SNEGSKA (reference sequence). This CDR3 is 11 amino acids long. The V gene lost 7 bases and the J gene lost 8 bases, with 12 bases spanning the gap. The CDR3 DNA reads TGCAGTGGGATAGCGGAGCATGAGCAGTTCTTC. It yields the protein CSGIAEHEQFF.

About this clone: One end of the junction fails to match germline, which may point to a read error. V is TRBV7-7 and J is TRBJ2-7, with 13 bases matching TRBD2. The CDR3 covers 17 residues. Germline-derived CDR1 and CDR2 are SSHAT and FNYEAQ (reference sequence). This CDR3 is CASSLPSVTSGRLGQYF. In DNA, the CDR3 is TGTGCTAGCAGCTTGCCTTCAGTGACTAGCGGGAGGCTGGGGCAGTACTTC.

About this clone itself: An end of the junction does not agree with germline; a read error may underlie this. The CDR3 coding sequence is TGTGCCAGCAGCCCGGGACATTTCCAAGAGTCCCAGTACTTC. Translation: CASSPGHFQESQYF. The chain has TRBV11-2 and TRBJ2-5; perhaps TRBD1 as D (6 bases). CDR1 SGHAT and CDR2 FQNNGV come from the germline V gene. This CDR3 spans 14 amino acids.

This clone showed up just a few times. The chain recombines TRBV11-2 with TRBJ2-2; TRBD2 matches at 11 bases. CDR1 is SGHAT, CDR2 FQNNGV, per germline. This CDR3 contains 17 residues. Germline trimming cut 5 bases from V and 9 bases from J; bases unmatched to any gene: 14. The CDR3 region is CASSPRSSGRTSWELFF. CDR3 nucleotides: TGTGCCAGCAGCCCACGGTCTAGCGGGAGGACGAGCTGGGAGCTGTTTTTT. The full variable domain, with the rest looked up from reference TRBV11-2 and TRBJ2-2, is EAGVAQSPRYKIIEKRQSVAFWCNPISGHATLYWYQQILGQGPKLLIQFQNNGVVDDSQLPKDRFSAERLKGVDSTLKIQPAKLEDSAVYLCASSPRSSGRTSWELFFGEGSRLTVL.

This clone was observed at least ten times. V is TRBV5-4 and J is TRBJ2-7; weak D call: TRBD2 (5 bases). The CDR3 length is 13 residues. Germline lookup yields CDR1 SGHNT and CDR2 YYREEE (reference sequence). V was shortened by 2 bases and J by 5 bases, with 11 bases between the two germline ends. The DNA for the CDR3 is TGTGCCAGCAGCTTAGATCCGGAGGACGAGCAGTACTTC. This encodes CASSLDPEDEQYF.

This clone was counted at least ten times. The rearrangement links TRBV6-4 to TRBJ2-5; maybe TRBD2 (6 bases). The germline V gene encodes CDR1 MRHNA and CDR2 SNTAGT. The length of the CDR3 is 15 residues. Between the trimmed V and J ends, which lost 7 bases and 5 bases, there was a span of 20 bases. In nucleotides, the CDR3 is TGTGCCAGCACCGAAAGGGACTCCTCGGTTGAGACCCAGTACTTC. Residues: CASTERDSSVETQYF.

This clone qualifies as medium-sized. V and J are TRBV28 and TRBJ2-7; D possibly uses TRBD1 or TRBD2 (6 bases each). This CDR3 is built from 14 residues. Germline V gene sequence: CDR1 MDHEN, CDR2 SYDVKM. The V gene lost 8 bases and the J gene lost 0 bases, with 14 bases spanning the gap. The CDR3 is CASASGGLSYEQYF. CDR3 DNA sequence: TGTGCCAGCGCTAGTGGGGGGCTCTCCTACGAGCAGTACTTC.

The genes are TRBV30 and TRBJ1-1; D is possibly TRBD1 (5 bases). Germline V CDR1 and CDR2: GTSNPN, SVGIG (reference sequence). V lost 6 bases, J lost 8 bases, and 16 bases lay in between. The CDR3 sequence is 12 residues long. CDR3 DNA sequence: TGTGCCTGTAGTATACAGGTCCCGGAAGCTTTCTTT. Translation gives CACSIQVPEAFF.

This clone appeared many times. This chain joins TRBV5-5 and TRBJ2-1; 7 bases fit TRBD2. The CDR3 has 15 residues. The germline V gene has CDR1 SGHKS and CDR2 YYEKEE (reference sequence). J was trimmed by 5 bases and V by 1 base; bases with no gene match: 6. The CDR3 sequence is CASSLWGGSNNEQFF. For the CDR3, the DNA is TGTGCCAGCAGCTTGTGGGGGGGATCTAACAATGAGCAGTTCTTC.

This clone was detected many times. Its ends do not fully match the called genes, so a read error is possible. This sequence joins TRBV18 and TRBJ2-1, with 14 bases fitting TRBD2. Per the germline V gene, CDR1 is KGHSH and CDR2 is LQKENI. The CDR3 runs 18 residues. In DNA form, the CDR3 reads TGTGCCAGCTCACGACTAGCGGGAGGGCCTTTAGCACACAATGGGCAGTTCTTC. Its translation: CASSRLAGGPLAHNGQFF.

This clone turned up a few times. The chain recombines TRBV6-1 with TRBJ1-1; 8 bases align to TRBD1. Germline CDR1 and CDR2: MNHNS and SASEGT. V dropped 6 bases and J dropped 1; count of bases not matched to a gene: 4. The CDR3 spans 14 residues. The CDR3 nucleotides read TGTGCCAGCAGCCTCGGGACAGGGAACACTGAAGCTTTCTTT. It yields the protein CASSLGTGNTEAFF.

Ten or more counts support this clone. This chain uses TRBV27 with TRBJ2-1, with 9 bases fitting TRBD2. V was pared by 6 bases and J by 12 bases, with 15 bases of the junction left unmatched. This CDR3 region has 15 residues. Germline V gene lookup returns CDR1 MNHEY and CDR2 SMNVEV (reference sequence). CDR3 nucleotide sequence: TGTGCCAGCAGCGGAGGGGAGGGGCGGGAGGGAGGGCAGTTCTTC. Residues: CASSGGEGREGGQFF.

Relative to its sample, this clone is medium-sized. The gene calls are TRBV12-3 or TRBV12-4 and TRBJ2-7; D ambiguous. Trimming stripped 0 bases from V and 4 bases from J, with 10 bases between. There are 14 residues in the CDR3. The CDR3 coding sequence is TGTGCCAGCAGTTTAGCGTTCCTTGCGTACGAGCAGTACTTC. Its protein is CASSLAFLAYEQYF.